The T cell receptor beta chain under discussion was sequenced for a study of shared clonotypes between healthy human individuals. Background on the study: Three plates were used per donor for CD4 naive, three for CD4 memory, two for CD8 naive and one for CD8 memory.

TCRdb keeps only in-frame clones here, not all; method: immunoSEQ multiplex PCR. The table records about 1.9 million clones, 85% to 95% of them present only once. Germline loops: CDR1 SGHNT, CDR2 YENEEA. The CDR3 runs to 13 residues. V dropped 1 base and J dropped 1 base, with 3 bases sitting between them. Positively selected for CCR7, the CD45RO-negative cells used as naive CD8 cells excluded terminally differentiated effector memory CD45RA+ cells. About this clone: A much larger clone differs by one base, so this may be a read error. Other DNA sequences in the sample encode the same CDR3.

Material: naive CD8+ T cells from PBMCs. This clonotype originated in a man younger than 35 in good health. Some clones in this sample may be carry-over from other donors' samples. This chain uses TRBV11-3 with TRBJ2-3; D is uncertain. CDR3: CASSLGGTDTQYF. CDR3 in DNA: TGTGCCAGCAGCTTAGGCGGCACAGATACGCAGTATTTT. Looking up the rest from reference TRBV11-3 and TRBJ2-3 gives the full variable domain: EAGVVQSPRYKIIEKKQPVAFWCNPISGHNTLYWYLQNLGQGPELLIRYENEEAVDDSQLPKDRFSAERLKGVDSTLKIQPAELGDSAVYLCASSLGGTDTQYFGPGTRLTVL.